The rows below give T cell receptor beta chains drawn from one sample of a study of radiation and T cells in renal cell carcinoma. Assay used: immunoSEQ multiplex PCR; TCRdb lists only in-frame clones, some missing. Among approximately 140,000 clones listed, less than 85% were seen once. Sample: blood, taken from a patient whose treatment included radiotherapy and nephrectomy. The receptors stem from a woman in her forties or fifties with renal cell carcinoma. Both conserved end residues are trimmed from each CDR3. The order of the fields is CDR3 length, V gene, J gene, CDR3 protein.

>12|TRBV4-1|TRBJ1-5
ASSQAGSNQPQH
>11|TRBV6-5|TRBJ1-3
ASSDQGWDTIY
>12|TRBV6-6|TRBJ1-4
ASRNRGSNEKLF
>13|TRBV7-3|TRBJ2-1
ASSLDGTSGRGLF
>13|TRBV7-2|TRBJ1-1
ASSRMGRGDTEAF
>13|TRBV9|TRBJ2-5
ASSVAGSGEETQY
>12|TRBV19|TRBJ2-5
ASSRPGGKETQY
>13|TRBV9|TRBJ2-3
ASSELASSTDTQY
>11|TRBV6-6|TRBJ2-5
ASSTNPQETQY
>12|TRBV6-6|TRBJ2-7
ASSVRDLTHEQY
>14|TRBV4-3|TRBJ1-2
ASSHLGQDSNYGYT
>13|TRBV5-1|TRBJ1-1
ASSQSGMGYTEAF
>12|TRBV28|TRBJ1-2
ASSLIQGGSGYT
>13|TRBV7-9|TRBJ1-2
ASSSRQGSDYGYT
>12|TRBV6-1|TRBJ1-4
ASSGTASNEKLF
>7|TRBV12-2|TRBJ1-5
ASPEPQH
>11|TRBV9|TRBJ2-1
ASSVGGTNEQF
>13|TRBV5-4|TRBJ2-1
ASSLSMSSYNEQF
>9|TRBV29-1|TRBJ1-2
SVQGLGGYT
>13|TRBV25-1|TRBJ2-7
ASRKPGQGSYEQY
>13|TRBV30|TRBJ2-1
AWSVWQSSYNEQF
>13|TRBV5-1|TRBJ2-1
ASSPLDFSYNEQF
>10|TRBV28|TRBJ1-1
ASSDNRGLAF
>10|TRBV10-1|TRBJ2-7
ASSADRAEQY
>10|TRBV28|TRBJ2-7
ASSFGSYGQY
>12|TRBV5-6|TRBJ2-5
ASSLAGQGWTQY
>11|TRBV15|TRBJ1-5
ATSRDLKGSWH